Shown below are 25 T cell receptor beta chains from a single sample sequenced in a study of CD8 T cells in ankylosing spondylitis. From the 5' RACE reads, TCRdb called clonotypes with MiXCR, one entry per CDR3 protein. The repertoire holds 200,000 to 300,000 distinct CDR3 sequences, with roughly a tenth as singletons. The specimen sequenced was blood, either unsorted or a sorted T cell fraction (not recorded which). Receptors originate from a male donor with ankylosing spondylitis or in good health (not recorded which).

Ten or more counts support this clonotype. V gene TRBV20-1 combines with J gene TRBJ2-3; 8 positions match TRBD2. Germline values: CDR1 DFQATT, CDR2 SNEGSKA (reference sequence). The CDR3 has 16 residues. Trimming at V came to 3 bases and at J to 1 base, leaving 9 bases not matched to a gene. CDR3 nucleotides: TGCAGTGCTAGGAGGGGGACTAGTGGTCGCACAGATACGCAGTATTTT. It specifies CSARRGTSGRTDTQYF.

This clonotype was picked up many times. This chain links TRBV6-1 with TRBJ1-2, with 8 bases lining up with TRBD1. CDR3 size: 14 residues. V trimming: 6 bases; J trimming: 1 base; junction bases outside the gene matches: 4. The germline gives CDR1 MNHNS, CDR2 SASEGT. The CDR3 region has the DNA TGTGCCAGCAGACGGACAGGGAATAACTATGGCTACACCTTC. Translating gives CASRRTGNNYGYTF.

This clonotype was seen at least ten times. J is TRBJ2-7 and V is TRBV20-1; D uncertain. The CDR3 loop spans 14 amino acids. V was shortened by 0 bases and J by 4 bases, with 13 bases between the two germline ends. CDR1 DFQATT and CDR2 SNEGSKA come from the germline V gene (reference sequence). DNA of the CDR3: TGCAGTGCTAGAGAGACAAGTCTAAATTACGAGCAGTACTTC. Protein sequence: CSARETSLNYEQYF.

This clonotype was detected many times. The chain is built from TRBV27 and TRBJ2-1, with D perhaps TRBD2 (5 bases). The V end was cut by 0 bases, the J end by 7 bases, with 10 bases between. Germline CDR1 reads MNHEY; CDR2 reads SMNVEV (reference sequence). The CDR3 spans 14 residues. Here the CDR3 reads CASSLSRLANEQFF. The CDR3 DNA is TGTGCCAGCAGTTTATCGAGGCTAGCTAATGAGCAGTTCTTC.

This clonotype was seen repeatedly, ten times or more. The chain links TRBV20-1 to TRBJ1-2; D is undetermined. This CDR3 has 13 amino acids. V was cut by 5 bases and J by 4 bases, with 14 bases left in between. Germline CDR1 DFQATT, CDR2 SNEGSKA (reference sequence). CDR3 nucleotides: TGCAGTGCTTCCCCGGAGGTTCCCTATGGCTACACCTTC. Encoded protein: CSASPEVPYGYTF.

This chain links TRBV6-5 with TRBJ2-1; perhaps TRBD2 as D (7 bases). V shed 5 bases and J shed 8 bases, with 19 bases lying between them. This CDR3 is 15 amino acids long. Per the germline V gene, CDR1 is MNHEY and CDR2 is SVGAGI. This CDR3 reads CASSRFMREGDEQFF. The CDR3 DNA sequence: TGTGCCAGCAGTCGTTTTATGAGGGAGGGGGATGAGCAGTTCTTC.

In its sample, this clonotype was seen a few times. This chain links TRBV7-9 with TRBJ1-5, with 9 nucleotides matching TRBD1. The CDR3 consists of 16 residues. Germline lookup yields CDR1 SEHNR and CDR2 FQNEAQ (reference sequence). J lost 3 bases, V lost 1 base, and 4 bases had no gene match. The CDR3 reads CASSLGTGDYNQPQHF. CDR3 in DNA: TGTGCCAGCAGCTTAGGGACAGGGGATTACAATCAGCCCCAGCATTTT.

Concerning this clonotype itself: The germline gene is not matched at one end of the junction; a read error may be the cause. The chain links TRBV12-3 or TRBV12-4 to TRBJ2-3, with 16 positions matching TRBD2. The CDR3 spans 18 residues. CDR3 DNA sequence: TGTGCCAGCTGTTTAGGGACTAGCGGGAGGGCCGCGCAAGATACGCAGTATTTT. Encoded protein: CASCLGTSGRAAQDTQYF.

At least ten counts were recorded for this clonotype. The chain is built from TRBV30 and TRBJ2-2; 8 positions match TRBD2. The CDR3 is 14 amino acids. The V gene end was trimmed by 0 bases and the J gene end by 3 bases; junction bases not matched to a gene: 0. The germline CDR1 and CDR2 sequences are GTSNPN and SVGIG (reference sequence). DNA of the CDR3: TGTGCCTGGAGTGTACTAGCGGACACCGGGGAGCTGTTTTTT. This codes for CAWSVLADTGELFF.

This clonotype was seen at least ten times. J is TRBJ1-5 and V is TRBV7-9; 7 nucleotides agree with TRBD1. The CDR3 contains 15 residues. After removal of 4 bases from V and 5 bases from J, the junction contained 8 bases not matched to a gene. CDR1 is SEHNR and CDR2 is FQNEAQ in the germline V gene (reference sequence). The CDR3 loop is CASSSGQALYQPQHF. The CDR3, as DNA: TGTGCCAGCAGCTCCGGACAGGCGCTGTATCAGCCCCAGCATTTT.

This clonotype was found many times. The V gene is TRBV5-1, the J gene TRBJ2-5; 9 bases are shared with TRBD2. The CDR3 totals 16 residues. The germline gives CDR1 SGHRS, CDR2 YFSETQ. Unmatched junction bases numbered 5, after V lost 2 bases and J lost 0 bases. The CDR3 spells CASSLQASGDQETQYF. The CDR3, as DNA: TGCGCCAGCAGCTTACAGGCTAGCGGGGACCAAGAGACCCAGTACTTC.

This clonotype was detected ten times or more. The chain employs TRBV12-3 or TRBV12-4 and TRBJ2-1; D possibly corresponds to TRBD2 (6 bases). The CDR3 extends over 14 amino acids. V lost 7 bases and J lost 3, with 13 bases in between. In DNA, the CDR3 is TGTGCCAGCATCGACGGGGGAAACTACAATGAGCAGTTCTTC. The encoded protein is CASIDGGNYNEQFF.

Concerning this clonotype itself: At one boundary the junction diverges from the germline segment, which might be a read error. The CDR3 nucleotides read TGTGCCAGCAACCTCGGGGGAGCTAATTATGGCTACACCTTC. Its translation: CASNLGGANYGYTF. The chain couples TRBV6-2 or TRBV6-3 to TRBJ1-2; TRBD1 might be the D (5 bases). This CDR3 region has 14 residues. The germline CDR1 and CDR2 sequences are MNHEY and SVGEGT.

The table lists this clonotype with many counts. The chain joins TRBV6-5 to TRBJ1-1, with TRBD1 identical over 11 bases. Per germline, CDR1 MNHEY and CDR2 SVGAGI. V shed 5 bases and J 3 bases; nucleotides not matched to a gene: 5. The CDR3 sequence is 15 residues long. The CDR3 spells CASSTRDRGYTEAFF. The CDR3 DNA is TGTGCCAGCAGTACTCGGGACAGGGGGTACACTGAAGCTTTCTTT.

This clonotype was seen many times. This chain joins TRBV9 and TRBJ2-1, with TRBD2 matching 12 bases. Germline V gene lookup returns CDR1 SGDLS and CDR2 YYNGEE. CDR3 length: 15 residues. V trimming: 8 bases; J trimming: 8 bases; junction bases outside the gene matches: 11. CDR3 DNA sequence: TGTGCCAGTATGCCGGGACTAGCGGGTGTGCATGAGCAGTTCTTC. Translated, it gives CASMPGLAGVHEQFF. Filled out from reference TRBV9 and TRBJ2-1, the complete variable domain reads DSGVTQTPKHLITATGQRVTLRCSPRSGDLSVYWYQQSLDQGLQFLIQYYNGEERAKGNILERFSAQQFPDLHSELNLSSLELGDSALYFCASMPGLAGVHEQFFGPGTRLTVL.

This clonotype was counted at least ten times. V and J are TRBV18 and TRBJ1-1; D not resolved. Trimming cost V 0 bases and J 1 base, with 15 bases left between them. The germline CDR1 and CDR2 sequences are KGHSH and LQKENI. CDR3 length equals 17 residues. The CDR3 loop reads CASSPPVAGGRNTEAFF. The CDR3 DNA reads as TGTGCCAGCTCACCACCGGTCGCAGGCGGCCGGAACACTGAAGCTTTCTTT.

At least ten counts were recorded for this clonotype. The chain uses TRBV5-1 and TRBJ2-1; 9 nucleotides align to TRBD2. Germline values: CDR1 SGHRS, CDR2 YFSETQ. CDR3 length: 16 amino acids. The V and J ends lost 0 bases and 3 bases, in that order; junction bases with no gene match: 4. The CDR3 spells CASSLAGTSHYNEQFF. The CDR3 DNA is TGCGCCAGCAGCTTGGCCGGGACTAGCCACTACAATGAGCAGTTCTTC.

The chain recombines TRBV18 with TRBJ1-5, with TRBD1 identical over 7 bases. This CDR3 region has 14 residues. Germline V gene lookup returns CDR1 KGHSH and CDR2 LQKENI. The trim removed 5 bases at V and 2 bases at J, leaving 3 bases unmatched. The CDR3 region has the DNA TGTGCCAGCTCATCAGGGGGGGGCAATCAGCCCCAGCATTTT. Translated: CASSSGGGNQPQHF.

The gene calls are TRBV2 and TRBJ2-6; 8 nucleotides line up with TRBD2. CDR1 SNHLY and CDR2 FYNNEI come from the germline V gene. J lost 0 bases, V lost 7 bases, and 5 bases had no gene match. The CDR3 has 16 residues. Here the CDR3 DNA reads TGTGCCAGCACAGCGGGGGCCCACTCTGGGGCCAACGTCCTGACTTTC. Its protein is CASTAGAHSGANVLTF.

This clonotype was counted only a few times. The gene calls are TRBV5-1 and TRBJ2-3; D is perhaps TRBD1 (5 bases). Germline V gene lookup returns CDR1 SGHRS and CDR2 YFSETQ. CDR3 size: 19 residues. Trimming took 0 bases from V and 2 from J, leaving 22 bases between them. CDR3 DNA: TGCGCCAGCAGCTTGGAATCGTCAACGGGCAGGGATATCACAGATACGCAGTATTTT. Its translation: CASSLESSTGRDITDTQYF. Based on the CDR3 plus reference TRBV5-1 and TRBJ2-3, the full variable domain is KAGVTQTPRYLIKTRGQQVTLSCSPISGHRSVSWYQQTPGQGLQFLFEYFSETQRNKGNFPGRFSGRQFSNSRSEMNVSTLELGDSALYLCASSLESSTGRDITDTQYFGPGTRLTVL.

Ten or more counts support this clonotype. The CDR3 region is CATSATDTQYF. The CDR3 DNA reads as TGTGCCACATCGGCCACAGATACGCAGTATTTT. The J gene is TRBJ2-3, the V gene TRBV3-1; D gene ambiguous. Germline V gene lookup returns CDR1 LGHDT and CDR2 YNNKEL (reference sequence). V shed 10 bases and J shed 2 bases, with 7 bases lying between them. There are 11 residues in the CDR3.

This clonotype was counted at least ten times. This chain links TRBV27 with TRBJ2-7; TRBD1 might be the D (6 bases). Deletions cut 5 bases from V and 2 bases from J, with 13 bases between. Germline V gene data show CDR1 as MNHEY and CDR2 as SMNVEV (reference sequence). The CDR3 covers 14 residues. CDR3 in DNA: TGTGCCAGCAGTCCCGGACAGTTAGCCTACGAGCAGTACTTC. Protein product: CASSPGQLAYEQYF.

The CDR3 loop reads CAWNRRGSYEQYF. The DNA for the CDR3 is TGTGCCTGGAATCGGAGGGGATCCTACGAGCAGTACTTC. The rearrangement uses TRBV30 and TRBJ2-7; tentatively, D is TRBD2 (6 bases). Germline V lookup: CDR1 GTSNPN, CDR2 SVGIG (reference sequence). Trimming removed 4 bases at V and 1 base at J, with 11 bases between. The CDR3 spans 13 residues.

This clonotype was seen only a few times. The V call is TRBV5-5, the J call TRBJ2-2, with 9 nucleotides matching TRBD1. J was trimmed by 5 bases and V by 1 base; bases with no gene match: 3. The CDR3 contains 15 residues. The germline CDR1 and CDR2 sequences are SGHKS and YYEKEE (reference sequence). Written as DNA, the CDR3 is TGTGCCAGCAGCTTGATAGGACAGGGGACCGGGGAGCTGTTTTTT. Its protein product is CASSLIGQGTGELFF.

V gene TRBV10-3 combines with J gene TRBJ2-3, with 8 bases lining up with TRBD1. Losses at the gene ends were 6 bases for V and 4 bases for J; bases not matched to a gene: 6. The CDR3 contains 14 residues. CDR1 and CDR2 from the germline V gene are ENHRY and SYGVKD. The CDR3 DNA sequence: TGTGCCATCAGAGACAGGGGACGCGCAGATACGCAGTATTTT. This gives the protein CAIRDRGRADTQYF.